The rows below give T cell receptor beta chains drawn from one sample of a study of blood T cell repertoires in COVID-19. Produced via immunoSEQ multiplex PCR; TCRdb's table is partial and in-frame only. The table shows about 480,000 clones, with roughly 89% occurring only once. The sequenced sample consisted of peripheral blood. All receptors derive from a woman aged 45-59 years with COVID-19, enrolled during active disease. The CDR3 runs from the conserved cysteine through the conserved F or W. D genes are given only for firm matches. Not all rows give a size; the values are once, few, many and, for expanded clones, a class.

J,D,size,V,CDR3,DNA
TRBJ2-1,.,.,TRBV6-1,CASSEAQWGEEQFF,TGTGCCAGCAGTGAAGCGCAGTGGGGAGAGGAGCAGTTCTTC
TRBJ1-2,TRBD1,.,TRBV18,CASSPGGQGKYGYTF,TGTGCCAGCTCACCAGGGGGACAGGGGAAATATGGCTACACCTTC
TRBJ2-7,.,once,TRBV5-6,CASSLTGNRYSEDYEQYF,TGTGCCAGCAGCTTGACAGGGAATCGCTACTCCGAGGACTACGAGCAGTACTTC
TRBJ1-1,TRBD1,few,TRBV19,CASTLGFDRANTEAFF,TGTGCCAGCACTTTGGGGTTTGACAGGGCGAACACTGAAGCTTTCTTT
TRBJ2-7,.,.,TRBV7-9,CASSHSRRLSYEQYF,TGTGCCAGCAGCCATAGCCGACGGCTCTCCTACGAGCAGTACTTC
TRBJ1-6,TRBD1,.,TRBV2,CASRALQGANGSPLHF,TGTGCCAGCAGGGCCCTACAGGGGGCAAATGGTTCACCCCTCCACTTT
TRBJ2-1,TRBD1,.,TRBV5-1,CASSPTAGTGYNEQFF,TGCGCCAGCAGCCCAACCGCCGGGACAGGGTACAATGAGCAGTTCTTC
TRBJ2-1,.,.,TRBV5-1,CASSLTSNTFDEQFF,TGCGCCAGCAGCTTAACTAGTAACACTTTCGATGAGCAGTTCTTC
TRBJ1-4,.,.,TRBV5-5,CASSLEAGLEKLFF,TGTGCCAGCAGCTTGGAGGCAGGCTTAGAAAAACTGTTTTTT
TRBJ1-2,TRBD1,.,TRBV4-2,CASGWTGDGYTF,TGTGCCAGCGGTTGGACAGGGGATGGCTACACCTTC
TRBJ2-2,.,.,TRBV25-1,CATRVPHTGELFF,TGTGCCACCCGGGTTCCCCACACCGGGGAGCTGTTTTTT
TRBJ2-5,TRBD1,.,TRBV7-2,CASSLQQGLEETQYF,TGTGCCAGCAGCCTCCAACAGGGGTTAGAGGAGACCCAGTACTTC
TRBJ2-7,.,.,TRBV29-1,CSVARGGEQYF,TGCAGCGTGGCCCGGGGAGGCGAGCAGTACTTC
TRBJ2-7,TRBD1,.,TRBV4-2,CASSHPGTGDHEQYF,TGTGCCAGCAGCCACCCCGGGACAGGGGATCACGAGCAGTACTTC
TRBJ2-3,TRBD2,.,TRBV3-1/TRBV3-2,CATGLAGGFGDTQYF,TGTGCCACAGGACTAGCGGGGGGATTTGGCGATACGCAGTATTTT
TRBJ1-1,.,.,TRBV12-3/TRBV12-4,CASRENTEAFF,TGTGCCAGCCGAGAGAACACTGAAGCTTTCTTT
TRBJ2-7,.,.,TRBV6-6,CASINPSYEQYF,TGTGCCAGCATCAATCCCAGCTACGAGCAGTACTTC
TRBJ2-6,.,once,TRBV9,CASSAQGGSGANVLTF,TGTGCCAGCAGCGCCCAAGGAGGCTCTGGGGCCAACGTCCTGACTTTC
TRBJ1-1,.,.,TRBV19,CASKKRGGTEAFF,TGTGCCAGTAAAAAACGAGGAGGCACTGAAGCTTTCTTT
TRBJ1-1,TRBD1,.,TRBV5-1,CASSIEPDRGNTEAFF,TGCGCCAGCAGCATCGAACCCGACAGGGGGAACACTGAAGCTTTCTTT
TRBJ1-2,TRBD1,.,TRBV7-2,CASSLADRDDYGYTF,TGTGCCAGCAGCTTAGCGGACAGGGACGACTATGGCTACACCTTC
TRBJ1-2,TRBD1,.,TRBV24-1,CATSDPDRGALYGYTF,TGTGCCACCAGTGATCCGGACAGGGGGGCCCTCTATGGCTACACCTTC
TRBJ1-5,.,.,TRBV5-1,CASSLDPQGSNQPQHF,TGCGCCAGCAGCTTGGACCCCCAGGGGAGCAATCAGCCCCAGCATTTT
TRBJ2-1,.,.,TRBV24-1,CATSDRGFSYNEQFF,TGTGCCACCAGTGACAGGGGTTTCTCCTACAATGAGCAGTTCTTC
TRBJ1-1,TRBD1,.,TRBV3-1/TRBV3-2,CASSERGRDTEAFF,TGTGCCAGCAGCGAAAGGGGGCGGGACACTGAAGCTTTCTTT
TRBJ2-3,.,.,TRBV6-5,CASKAAGFNTDTQYF,TGTGCCAGCAAAGCCGCGGGGTTCAACACAGATACGCAGTATTTT
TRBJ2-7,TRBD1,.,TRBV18,CASSSRDSYEQYF,TGTGCCAGCTCATCCCGGGACAGCTACGAGCAGTACTTC
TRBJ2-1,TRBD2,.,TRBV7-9,CASSLSGGLNEQFF,TGTGCCAGCAGCTTAAGCGGGGGGTTGAATGAGCAGTTCTTC
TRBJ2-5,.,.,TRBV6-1,CASSESGSGPQTQYF,TGTGCCAGCAGTGAAAGCGGTAGCGGACCACAGACCCAGTACTTC
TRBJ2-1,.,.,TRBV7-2,CASSLQVGQNEQFF,TGTGCCAGCAGCTTACAGGTCGGACAGAATGAGCAGTTCTTC
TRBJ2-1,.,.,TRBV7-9,CASSLRTTYNEQFF,TGTGCCAGCAGCTTAAGGACTACTTACAATGAGCAGTTCTTC
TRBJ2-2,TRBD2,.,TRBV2,CASLNLAGGQSGTGELFF,TGTGCCAGCCTGAATTTAGCGGGGGGGCAGAGCGGCACCGGGGAGCTGTTTTTT
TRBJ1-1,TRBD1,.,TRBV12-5,CASGGDRGAEAFF,TGTGCTAGTGGTGGGGACAGGGGTGCTGAAGCTTTCTTT
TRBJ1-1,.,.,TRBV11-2,CASSLRSGSTEAFF,TGTGCCAGCAGCTTAAGGAGCGGGAGCACTGAAGCTTTCTTT
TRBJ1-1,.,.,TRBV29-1,CSVEGSAGTEAFF,TGCAGCGTTGAGGGCAGTGCAGGCACTGAAGCTTTCTTT
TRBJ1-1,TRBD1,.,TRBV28,CASSLHQGANTEAFF,TGTGCCAGCAGTTTACACCAGGGGGCGAACACTGAAGCTTTCTTT
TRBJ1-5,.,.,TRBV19,CASSIVGGSNQPQHF,TGTGCCAGTAGTATAGTCGGCGGTAGCAATCAGCCCCAGCATTTT
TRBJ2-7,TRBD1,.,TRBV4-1,CASSTDWTGGGEQYF,TGCGCCAGCAGCACAGACTGGACAGGGGGCGGCGAGCAGTACTTC
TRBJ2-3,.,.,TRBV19,CASSMQITDTQYF,TGTGCCAGTAGTATGCAGATAACAGATACGCAGTATTTT
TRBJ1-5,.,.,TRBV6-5,CASSFRAGQPQHF,TGTGCCAGCAGTTTCAGGGCAGGTCAGCCCCAGCATTTT
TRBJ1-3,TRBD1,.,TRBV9,CASSAQGANSGNTIYF,TGTGCCAGCAGCGCCCAGGGGGCCAACTCTGGAAACACCATATATTTT
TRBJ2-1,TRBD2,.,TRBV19,CATQTGLGSYNEQFF,TGTGCCACCCAAACGGGACTAGGTTCCTACAATGAGCAGTTCTTC
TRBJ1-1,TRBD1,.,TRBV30,CAWNQDRAYTEAFF,TGTGCCTGGAACCAGGACAGGGCTTACACTGAAGCTTTCTTT